A single sample is the source of the 8 T cell receptor beta chains below, sequenced in a study of cytomegalovirus exposure and HLA in healthy donors. Sequencing used immunoSEQ multiplex PCR; TCRdb keeps in-frame clones, though not all of them. Among about 240,000 clones listed, 85% to 90% were seen once. Sequencing used PBMCs. The source of these receptors is a man younger than 35 in good health and CMV-seronegative.

This clone was detected only a few times. The V call is TRBV7-2, the J call TRBJ2-7, with D maybe TRBD1 (5 bases). With 7 bases removed from V and 5 bases from J, the gap between germline ends came to 15 bases. This CDR3 is built from 13 residues. Germline V lookup: CDR1 SGHTA, CDR2 FQGNSA. The CDR3 region has the DNA TGTGCCAGCACGGTGGGGCTAGACCACGAGCAGTACTTC. Encoded protein: CASTVGLDHEQYF. The variable domain in full, completed from reference TRBV7-2 and TRBJ2-7, reads GAGVSQSPSNKVTEKGKDVELRCDPISGHTALYWYRQSLGQGLEFLIYFQGNSAPDKSGLPSDRFSAERTGGSVSTLTIQRTQQEDSAVYLCASTVGLDHEQYFGPGTRLTVT.

This clone was recorded once. The V call is TRBV29-1, the J call TRBJ2-1, with TRBD2 matching 9 bases. J was trimmed by 4 bases and V by 8 bases; bases with no gene match: 6. The CDR3 loop spans 13 amino acids. CDR1 is SQVTM, CDR2 ANQGSEA, per germline. The CDR3 DNA sequence: TGCAGCATATCTAGCGGGACTTACAATGAGCAGTTCTTC. Amino acids: CSISSGTYNEQFF.

J is TRBJ2-1 and V is TRBV6-1, with TRBD2 matching 11 bases. This CDR3 is built from 13 residues. V gave up 6 bases and J gave up 9 bases; unmatched junction bases: 4. Germline CDR1 MNHNS, CDR2 SASEGT. As DNA, the CDR3 is TGTGCCAGCAGGTTTAGCGGGAGGGCTGAGCAGTTCTTC. Translated, it gives CASRFSGRAEQFF.

This chain uses TRBV7-3 with TRBJ2-3, with 9 bases that match TRBD2. Germline loops: CDR1 SGHTA, CDR2 FQGTGA. The junction had 6 bases not matched to a gene; V was cut back by 5 bases and J by 6 bases. This CDR3 spans 14 amino acids. CDR3 residues: CASSPAGGPDTQYF. The CDR3 DNA reads TGTGCCAGCAGCCCCGCGGGAGGGCCGGATACGCAGTATTTT.

This rearrangement joins TRBV28 to TRBJ1-2; a weak D match, TRBD1 (5 bases). The CDR3 spans 12 residues. The V and J ends lost 6 bases and 8 bases respectively, with 13 bases between them. Looked up from germline, CDR1 is MDHEN and CDR2 is SYDVKM. As DNA, the CDR3 is TGTGCCAGCAGGGCCAGGGCGCGCGGCTACACCTTC. Protein: CASRARARGYTF.

The chain employs TRBV5-1 and TRBJ2-1; tentatively, D is TRBD2 (5 bases). The CDR3 consists of 13 residues. CDR1 and CDR2 (germline): SGHRS, YFSETQ. Trimming cost V 4 bases and J 7 bases, with 12 bases left between them. CDR3 coding DNA: TGCGCCAGCAGCCTAGGGAGTATGAATGAGCAGTTCTTC. It codes for CASSLGSMNEQFF.

This clone was counted once. The rearrangement uses TRBV4-3 and TRBJ1-4, with D uncertain. This CDR3 is built from 17 residues. From germline, CDR1 is LGHNA and CDR2 YSLEER. The V and J ends lost 0 bases and 8 bases respectively, with 19 bases between them. The CDR3 nucleotides are TGCGCCAGCAGCCAAGATAGGAGGGCAGCCCGGGAGGAAAAACTGTTTTTT. This codes for CASSQDRRAAREEKLFF.

This chain joins TRBV19 and TRBJ1-2; maybe TRBD1 (5 bases). Trimming removed 6 bases from V and 4 bases from J, with 9 bases in between. This CDR3 spans 12 amino acids. The germline V gene has CDR1 LNHDA and CDR2 SQIVND (reference sequence). The CDR3 protein is CASSTTVYGYTF. The CDR3 nucleotides read TGTGCCAGTAGCACGACAGTCTATGGCTACACCTTC.